A selection of T cell receptor beta chains follows, all from one sample in a study of radiation and T cells in renal cell carcinoma. TCRdb's copy holds only in-frame clones and misses some; the assay was immunoSEQ multiplex PCR. The table records over 15,000 clones, 55% to 65% of them present only once. The starting material was tumor tissue, obtained from a patient whose treatment included radiotherapy and nephrectomy. The receptors were gathered from a woman between 65 and 79 years old with renal cell carcinoma. CDR3s include the opening cysteine and the closing phenylalanine or tryptophan.

J gene | V gene | CDR3 protein
TRBJ2-7 | TRBV7-2 | CASSLEAGDPYEQYF
TRBJ2-7 | TRBV28 | CASSFIGGSYEQYF
TRBJ1-2 | TRBV4-3 | CASSPTGAGKNYGYTF
TRBJ2-3 | TRBV7-3 | CASSLSTQGRTDTQYF
TRBJ2-3 | TRBV7-3 | CASSVQRGLASTQYF
TRBJ2-3 | TRBV7-8 | CASSFIRTGGNTQYF
TRBJ2-7 | TRBV5-3 | CARSSWMGRHRPYEQYF
TRBJ2-7 | TRBV2 | CASSEDTTSYEQYF
TRBJ2-5 | TRBV18 | CASSPQTGYQETQYF
TRBJ1-6 | TRBV28 | CASSLFSGDSPSPLHF
TRBJ1-2 | TRBV6-5 | CASSEASSYGYTF
TRBJ1-4 | TRBV28 | CASSLFGWTNEKLFF
TRBJ2-5 | TRBV14 | CASSQELGGQETQYF
TRBJ1-1 | TRBV5-1 | CASSVNQGARTEAFF